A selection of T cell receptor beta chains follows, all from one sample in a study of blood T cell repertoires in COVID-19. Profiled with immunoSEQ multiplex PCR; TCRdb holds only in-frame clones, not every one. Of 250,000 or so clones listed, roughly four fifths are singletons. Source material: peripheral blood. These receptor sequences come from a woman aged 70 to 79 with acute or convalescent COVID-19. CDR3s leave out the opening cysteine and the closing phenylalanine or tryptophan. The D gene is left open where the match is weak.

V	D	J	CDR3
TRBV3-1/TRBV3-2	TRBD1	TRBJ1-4	ASSDDRGREKLF
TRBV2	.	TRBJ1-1	ASSLGLNTEAF
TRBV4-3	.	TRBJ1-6	ASSQDRGISPLH
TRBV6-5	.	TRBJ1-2	ASGRRAGYGYT
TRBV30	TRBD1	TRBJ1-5	AWSAGQDNQPQH
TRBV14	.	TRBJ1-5	ASSQGENQPQH
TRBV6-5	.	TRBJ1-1	ASRTDFNTEAF
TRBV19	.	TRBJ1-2	ASNHGADYT
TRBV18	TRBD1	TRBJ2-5	ASSFAGTGGETQY
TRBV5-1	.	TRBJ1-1	ASSPIPGGNTEAF
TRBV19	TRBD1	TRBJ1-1	ASSFSVGQVTRRRTEAF
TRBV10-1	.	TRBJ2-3	ASQTTGYTQY
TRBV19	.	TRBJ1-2	AIGKGPYGYT
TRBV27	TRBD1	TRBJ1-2	ASSFGQGTLRNGYT
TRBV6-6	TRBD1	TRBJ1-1	ASSPGAGTENTEAF
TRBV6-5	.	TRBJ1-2	ASSYSRGGGNYGYT
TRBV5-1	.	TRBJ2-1	ASSLGEYNEQF
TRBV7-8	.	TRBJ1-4	ASSLNGATNEKLF
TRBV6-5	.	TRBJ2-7	ASSYSTDTYEQY
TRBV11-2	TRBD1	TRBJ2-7	ASSLGDSPAYEQY
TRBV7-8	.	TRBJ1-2	ASSPSQEHGYT
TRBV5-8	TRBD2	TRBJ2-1	ASSLIRLAGAGNEQF